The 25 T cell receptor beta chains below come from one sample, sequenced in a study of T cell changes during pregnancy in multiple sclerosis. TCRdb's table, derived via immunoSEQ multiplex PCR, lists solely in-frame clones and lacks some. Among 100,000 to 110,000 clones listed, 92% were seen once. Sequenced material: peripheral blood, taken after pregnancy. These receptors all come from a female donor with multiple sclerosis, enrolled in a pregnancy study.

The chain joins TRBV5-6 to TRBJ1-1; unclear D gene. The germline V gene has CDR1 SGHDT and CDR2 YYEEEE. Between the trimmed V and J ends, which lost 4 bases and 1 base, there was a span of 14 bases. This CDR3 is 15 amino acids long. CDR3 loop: CASSAGVARNTEAFF. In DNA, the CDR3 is TGTGCCAGCAGCGCTGGAGTGGCTAGGAACACTGAAGCTTTCTTT.

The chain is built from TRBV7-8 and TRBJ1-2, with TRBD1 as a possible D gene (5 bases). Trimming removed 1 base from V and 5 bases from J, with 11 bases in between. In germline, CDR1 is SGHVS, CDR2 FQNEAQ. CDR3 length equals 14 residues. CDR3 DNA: TGTGCCAGCAGCTTAGTAAAGGGGCCTTATGGCTACACCTTC. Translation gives CASSLVKGPYGYTF.

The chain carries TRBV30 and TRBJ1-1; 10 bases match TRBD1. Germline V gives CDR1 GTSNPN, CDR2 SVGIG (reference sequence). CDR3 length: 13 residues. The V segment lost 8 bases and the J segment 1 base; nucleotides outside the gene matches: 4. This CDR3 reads CAATGGENTEAFF. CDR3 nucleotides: TGTGCCGCGACAGGGGGCGAGAACACTGAAGCTTTCTTT.

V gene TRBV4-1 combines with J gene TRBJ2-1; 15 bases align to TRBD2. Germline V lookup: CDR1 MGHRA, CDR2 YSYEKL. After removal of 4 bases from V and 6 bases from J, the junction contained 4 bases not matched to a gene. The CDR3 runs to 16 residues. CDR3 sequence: CASSLGLAGGANEQFF. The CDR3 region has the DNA TGCGCCAGCAGCCTAGGACTAGCGGGAGGGGCCAATGAGCAGTTCTTC.

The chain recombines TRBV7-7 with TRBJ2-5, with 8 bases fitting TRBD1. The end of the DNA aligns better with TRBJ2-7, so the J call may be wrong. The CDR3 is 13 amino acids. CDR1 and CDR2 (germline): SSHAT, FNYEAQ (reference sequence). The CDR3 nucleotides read TGTGCCAGCAGCCTTGACAGGGGCTACGAGCAGTACTTC. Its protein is CASSLDRGYEQYF.

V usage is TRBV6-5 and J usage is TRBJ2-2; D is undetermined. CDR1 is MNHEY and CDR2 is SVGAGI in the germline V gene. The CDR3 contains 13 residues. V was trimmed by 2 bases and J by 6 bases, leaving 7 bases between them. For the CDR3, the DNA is TGTGCCAGCAGTTACGTCGAGGCCGGGGAGCTGTTTTTT. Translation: CASSYVEAGELFF.

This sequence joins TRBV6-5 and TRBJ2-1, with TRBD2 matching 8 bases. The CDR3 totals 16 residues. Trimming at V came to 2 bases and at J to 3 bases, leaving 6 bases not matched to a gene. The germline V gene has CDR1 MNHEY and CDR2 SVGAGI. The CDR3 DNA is TGTGCCAGCAGTTACCGCGCGGGACTAGTCTACAATGAGCAGTTCTTC. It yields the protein CASSYRAGLVYNEQFF.

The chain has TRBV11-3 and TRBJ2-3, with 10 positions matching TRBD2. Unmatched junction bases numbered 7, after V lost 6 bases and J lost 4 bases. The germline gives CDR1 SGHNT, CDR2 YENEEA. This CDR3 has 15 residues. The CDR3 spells CASRALAGEADTQYF. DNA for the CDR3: TGTGCCAGCAGAGCTCTAGCGGGAGAAGCAGATACGCAGTATTTT.

The CDR3 coding sequence is TGTGCCAGCTCACCAGGGACAGGGGGCAATCAGCCCCAGCATTTT. Protein product: CASSPGTGGNQPQHF. V gene TRBV18 combines with J gene TRBJ1-5, with TRBD1 identical over 10 bases. Germline V gene lookup returns CDR1 KGHSH and CDR2 LQKENI. This CDR3 has 15 amino acids. The trim removed 2 bases at V and 2 bases at J, leaving 0 bases unmatched.

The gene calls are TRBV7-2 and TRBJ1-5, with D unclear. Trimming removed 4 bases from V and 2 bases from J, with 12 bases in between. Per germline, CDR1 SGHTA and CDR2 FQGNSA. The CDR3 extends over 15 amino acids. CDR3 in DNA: TGTGCCAGCAGCTACAGAGATTGGCGCAATCAGCCCCAGCATTTT. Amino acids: CASSYRDWRNQPQHF.

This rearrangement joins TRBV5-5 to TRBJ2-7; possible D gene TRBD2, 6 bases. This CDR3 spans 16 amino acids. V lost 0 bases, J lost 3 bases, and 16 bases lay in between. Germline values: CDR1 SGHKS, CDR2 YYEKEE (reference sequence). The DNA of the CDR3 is TGTGCCAGCAGCTTGGACGGGTCGGGGGTCGACTACGAGCAGTACTTC. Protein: CASSLDGSGVDYEQYF.

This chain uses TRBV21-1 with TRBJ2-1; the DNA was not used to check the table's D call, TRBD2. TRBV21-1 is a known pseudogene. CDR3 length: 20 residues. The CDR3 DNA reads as TGTGCCAGCAGCAAAGATAATGGTGGCGGGAGGGCCATAGGGTATAATGAGCAGTTCTTC. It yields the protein CASSKDNGGGRAIGYNEQFF.

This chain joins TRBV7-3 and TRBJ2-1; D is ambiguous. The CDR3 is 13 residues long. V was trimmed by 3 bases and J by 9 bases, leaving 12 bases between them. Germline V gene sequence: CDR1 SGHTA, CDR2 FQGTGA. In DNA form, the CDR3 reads TGTGCCAGCAGCTTGGCCCCCCCTGCTGAGCAGTTCTTC. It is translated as CASSLAPPAEQFF.

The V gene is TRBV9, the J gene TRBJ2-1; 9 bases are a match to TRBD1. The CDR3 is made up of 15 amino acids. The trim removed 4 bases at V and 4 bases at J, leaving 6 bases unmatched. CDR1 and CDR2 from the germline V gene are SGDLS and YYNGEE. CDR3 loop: CASSPPGTGYNEQFF. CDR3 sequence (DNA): TGTGCCAGCAGCCCGCCCGGGACAGGGTACAATGAGCAGTTCTTC.

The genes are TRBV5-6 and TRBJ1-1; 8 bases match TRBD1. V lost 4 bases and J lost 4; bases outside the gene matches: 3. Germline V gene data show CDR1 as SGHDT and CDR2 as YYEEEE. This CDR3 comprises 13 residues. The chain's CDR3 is CASSLDRATEAFF. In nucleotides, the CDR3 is TGTGCCAGCAGCCTGGACAGGGCCACTGAAGCTTTCTTT.

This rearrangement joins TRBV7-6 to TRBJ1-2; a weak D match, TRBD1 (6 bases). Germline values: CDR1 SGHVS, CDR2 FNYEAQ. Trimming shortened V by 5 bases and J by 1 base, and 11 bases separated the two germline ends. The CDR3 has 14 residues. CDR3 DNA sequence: TGTGCCAGCAGCATCACAGGGCTTAACTATGGCTACACCTTC. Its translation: CASSITGLNYGYTF.

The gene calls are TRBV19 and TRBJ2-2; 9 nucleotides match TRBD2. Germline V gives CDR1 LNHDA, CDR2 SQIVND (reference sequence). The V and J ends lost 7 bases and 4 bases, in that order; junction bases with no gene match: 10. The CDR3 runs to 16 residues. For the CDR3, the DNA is TGTGCCAGTAAGGGACGTAGCGGGAGATTCACCGGGGAGCTGTTTTTT. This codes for CASKGRSGRFTGELFF.

The chain's CDR3 is CASSYSPRENIQYF. The CDR3 DNA sequence: TGTGCCAGCAGTTACTCGCCCCGGGAAAACATTCAGTACTTC. This chain connects TRBV6-5 to TRBJ2-4; D is uncertain. This CDR3 is 14 amino acids long. The germline gives CDR1 MNHEY, CDR2 SVGAGI. V dropped 0 bases and J dropped 5 bases, with 8 bases sitting between them.

In DNA form, the CDR3 reads TGTGCCAGCAGCAAAGTAGGAGCTATGGCCAATCAGCCCCAGCATTTT. Protein: CASSKVGAMANQPQHF. This sequence joins TRBV21-1 and TRBJ1-5. TRBV21-1 represents a pseudogene. CDR3 size: 16 residues.

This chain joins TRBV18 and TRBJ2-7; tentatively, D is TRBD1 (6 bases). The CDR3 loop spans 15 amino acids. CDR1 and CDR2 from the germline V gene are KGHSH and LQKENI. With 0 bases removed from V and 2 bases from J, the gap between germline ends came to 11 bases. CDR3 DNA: TGTGCCAGCTCACCACCGGGGCAGGGGACCTACGAGCAGTACTTC. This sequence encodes CASSPPGQGTYEQYF.

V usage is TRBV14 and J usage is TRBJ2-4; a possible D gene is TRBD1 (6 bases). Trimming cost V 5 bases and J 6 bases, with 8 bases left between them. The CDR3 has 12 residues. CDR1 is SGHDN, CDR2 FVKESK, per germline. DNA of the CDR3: TGTGCCAGCAGCTTGGACAGAAACATTCAGTACTTC. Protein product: CASSLDRNIQYF.

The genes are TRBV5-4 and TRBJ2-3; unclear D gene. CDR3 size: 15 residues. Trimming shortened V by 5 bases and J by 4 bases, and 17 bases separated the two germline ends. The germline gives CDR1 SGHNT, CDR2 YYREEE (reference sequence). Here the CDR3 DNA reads TGTGCCAGCAGTAGCTGGTCCCTCCTCCCAGATACGCAGTATTTT. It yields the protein CASSSWSLLPDTQYF.

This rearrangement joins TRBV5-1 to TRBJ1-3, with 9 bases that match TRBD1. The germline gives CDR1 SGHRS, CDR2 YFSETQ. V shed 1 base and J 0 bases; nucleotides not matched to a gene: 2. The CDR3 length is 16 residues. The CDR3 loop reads CASSLTGGVSGNTIYF. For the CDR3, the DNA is TGCGCCAGCAGCTTGACAGGGGGCGTCTCTGGAAACACCATATATTTT.

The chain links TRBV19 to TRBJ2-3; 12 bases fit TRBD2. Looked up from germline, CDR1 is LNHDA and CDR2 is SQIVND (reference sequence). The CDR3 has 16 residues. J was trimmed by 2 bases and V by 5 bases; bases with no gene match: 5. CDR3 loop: CASSFLAGGITDTQYF. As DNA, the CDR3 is TGTGCCAGTAGTTTCCTAGCGGGAGGGATCACAGATACGCAGTATTTT.

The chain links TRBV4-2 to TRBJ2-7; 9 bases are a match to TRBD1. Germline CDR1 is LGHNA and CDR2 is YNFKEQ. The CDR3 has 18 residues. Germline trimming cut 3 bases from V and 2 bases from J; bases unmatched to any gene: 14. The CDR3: CASSHPGQGSLIPYEQYF. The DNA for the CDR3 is TGTGCCAGCAGCCATCCTGGACAGGGGTCCCTAATCCCCTACGAGCAGTACTTC.